This paragraph covers one T cell receptor (beta chain) sequence. Sequenced by immunoSEQ multiplex PCR; TCRdb stores in-frame clones only, minus some. The sample carries about 80,000 clones, 95% to 98% recorded once. These data come from a study of technical replicates of blood from several donors. The sample taken for sequencing was T cells isolated from PBMCs. The receptor's source is a human donor in good health.

The CDR3 region has the DNA TGTGCCAGCGTAGAACCGGGACAGGGGTCCTACGAGCAGTACTTC. This codes for CASVEPGQGSYEQYF. The V gene is TRBV6-1, the J gene TRBJ2-7, with 10 bases identical to TRBD1. CDR1 is MNHNS, CDR2 SASEGT, per germline. The CDR3 consists of 15 residues. Trimming removed 8 bases from V and 1 base from J; junction bases left unmatched: 8.